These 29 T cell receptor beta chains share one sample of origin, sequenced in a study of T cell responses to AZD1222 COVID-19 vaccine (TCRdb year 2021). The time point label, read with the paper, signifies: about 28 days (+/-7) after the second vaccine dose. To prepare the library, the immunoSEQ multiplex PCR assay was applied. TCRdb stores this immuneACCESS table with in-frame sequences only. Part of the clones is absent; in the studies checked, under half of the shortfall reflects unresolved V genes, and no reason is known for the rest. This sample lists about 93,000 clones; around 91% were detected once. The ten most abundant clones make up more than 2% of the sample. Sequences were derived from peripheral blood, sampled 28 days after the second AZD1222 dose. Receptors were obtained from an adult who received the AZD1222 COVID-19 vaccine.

The CDR3 nucleotides are TGTGCCAGCAGCTGGGGGGGGATCACAGATACGCAGTATTTT. This codes for CASSWGGITDTQYF. This chain connects TRBV5-4 to TRBJ2-3; 7 nucleotides match TRBD2. J lost 2 bases, V lost 3 bases, and 3 bases had no gene match. CDR1 is SGHNT, CDR2 YYREEE, per germline (reference sequence). The CDR3 consists of 14 residues.

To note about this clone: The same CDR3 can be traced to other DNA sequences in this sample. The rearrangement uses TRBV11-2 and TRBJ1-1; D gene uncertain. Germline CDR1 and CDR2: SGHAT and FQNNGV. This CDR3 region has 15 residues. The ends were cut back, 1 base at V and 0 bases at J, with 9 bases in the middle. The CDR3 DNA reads TGTGCCAGCAGCTTAGCCTTGGGAGTGAACACTGAAGCTTTCTTT. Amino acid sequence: CASSLALGVNTEAFF.

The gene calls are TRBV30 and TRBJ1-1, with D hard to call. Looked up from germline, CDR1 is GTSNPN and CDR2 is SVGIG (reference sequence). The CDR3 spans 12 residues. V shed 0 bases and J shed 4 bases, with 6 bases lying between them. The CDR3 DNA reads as TGTGCCTGGAGTGTACACGGCACTGAAGCTTTCTTT. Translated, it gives CAWSVHGTEAFF.

CDR3 coding DNA: TGTGCCAGCAGCTTAGCCCTTATGACTAGCGGGGGGGCCGAGGAGACCCAGTACTTC. As protein: CASSLALMTSGGAEETQYF. The chain uses TRBV7-2 and TRBJ2-5; TRBD2 aligns across 14 bases. The junction had 11 bases not matched to a gene; V was cut back by 0 bases and J by 5 bases. Germline V gene sequence: CDR1 SGHTA, CDR2 FQGNSA. This CDR3 has 19 amino acids.

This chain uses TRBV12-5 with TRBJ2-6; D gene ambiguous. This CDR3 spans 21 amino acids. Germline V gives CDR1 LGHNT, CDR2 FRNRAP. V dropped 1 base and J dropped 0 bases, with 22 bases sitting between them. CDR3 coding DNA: TGTGCTAGTGGTTTGGCGCCCAGAGGTCGTTCGATCAGCTCTGGGGCCAACGTCCTGACTTTC. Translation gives CASGLAPRGRSISSGANVLTF. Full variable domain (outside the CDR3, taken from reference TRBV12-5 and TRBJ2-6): DARVTQTPRHKVTEMGQEVTMRCQPILGHNTVFWYRQTMMQGLELLAYFRNRAPLDDSGMPKDRFSAEMPDATLATLKIQPSEPRDSAVYFCASGLAPRGRSISSGANVLTFGAGSRLTVL.

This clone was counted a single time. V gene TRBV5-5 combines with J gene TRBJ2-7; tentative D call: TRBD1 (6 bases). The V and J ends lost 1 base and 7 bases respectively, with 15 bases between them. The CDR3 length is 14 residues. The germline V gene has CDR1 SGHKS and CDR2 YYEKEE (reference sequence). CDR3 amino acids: CASSLTQGIWEQYF. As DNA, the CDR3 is TGTGCCAGCAGCTTGACACAGGGAATATGGGAGCAGTACTTC.

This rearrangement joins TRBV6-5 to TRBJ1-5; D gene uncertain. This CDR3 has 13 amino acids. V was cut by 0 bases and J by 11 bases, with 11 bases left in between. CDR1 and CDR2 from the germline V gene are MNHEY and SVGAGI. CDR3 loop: CASSYSSREAQHF. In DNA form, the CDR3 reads TGTGCCAGCAGTTACTCGTCCCGGGAGGCCCAGCATTTT.

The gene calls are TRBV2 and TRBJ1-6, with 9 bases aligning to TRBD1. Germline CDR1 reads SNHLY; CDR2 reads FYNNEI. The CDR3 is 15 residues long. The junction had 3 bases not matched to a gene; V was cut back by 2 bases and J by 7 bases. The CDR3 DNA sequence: TGTGCCAGCAGTGAACTCGGGACAGGGAATTCACCCCTCCACTTT. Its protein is CASSELGTGNSPLHF.

The CDR3 DNA follows: TGTGCCAGCTCACCCTTGACTAGCGGGGGGGCCAATGAGCAGTTCTTC. Protein: CASSPLTSGGANEQFF. This sequence joins TRBV18 and TRBJ2-1, with 14 bases identical to TRBD2. V lost 3 bases to trimming and J lost 6 bases; unmatched junction nucleotides: 4. CDR1 is KGHSH, CDR2 LQKENI, per germline. This CDR3 comprises 16 residues.

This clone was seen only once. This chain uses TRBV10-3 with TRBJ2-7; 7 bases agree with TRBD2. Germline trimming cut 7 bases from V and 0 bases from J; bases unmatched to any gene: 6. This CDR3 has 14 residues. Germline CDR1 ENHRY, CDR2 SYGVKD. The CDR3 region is CAIMRASGSYEQYF. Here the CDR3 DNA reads TGTGCCATCATGCGGGCTAGCGGCTCCTACGAGCAGTACTTC.

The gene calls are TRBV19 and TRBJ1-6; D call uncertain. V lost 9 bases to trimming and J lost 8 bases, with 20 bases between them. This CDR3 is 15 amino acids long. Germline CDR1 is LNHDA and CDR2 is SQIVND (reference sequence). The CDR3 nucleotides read TGTGCCAGCCAAAGGGTGGAGGCCGGGCATTCACCCCTCCACTTT. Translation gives CASQRVEAGHSPLHF.

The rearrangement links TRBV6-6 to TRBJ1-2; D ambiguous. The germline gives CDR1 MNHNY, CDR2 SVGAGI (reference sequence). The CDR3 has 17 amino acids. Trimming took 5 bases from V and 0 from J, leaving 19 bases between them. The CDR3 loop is CASSPPGKGSANYGYTF. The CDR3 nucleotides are TGTGCCAGCAGTCCCCCCGGGAAAGGCTCGGCTAACTATGGCTACACCTTC.

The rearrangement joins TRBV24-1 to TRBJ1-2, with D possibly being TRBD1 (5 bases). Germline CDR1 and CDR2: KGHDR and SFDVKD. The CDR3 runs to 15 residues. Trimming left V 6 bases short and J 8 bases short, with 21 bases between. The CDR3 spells CATSRLKSGTWGYTF. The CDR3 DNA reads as TGTGCCACCAGTAGGCTAAAATCAGGGACCTGGGGCTACACCTTC.

CDR3 sequence: CASSENVADNQPQHF. The DNA of the CDR3 is TGTGCCAGCAGTGAAAATGTGGCAGATAATCAGCCCCAGCATTTT. This chain links TRBV6-1 with TRBJ1-5; no clear D gene. Trimming stripped 2 bases from V and 4 bases from J, with 12 bases between. The CDR3 sequence is 15 residues long. Germline V gene sequence: CDR1 MNHNS, CDR2 SASEGT.

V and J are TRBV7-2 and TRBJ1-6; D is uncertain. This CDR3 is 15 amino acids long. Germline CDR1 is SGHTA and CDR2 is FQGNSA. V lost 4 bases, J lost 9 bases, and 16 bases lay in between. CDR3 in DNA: TGTGCCAGCAGCTACAAGGGCTCAGCAGCTTCACCCCTCCACTTT. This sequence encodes CASSYKGSAASPLHF.

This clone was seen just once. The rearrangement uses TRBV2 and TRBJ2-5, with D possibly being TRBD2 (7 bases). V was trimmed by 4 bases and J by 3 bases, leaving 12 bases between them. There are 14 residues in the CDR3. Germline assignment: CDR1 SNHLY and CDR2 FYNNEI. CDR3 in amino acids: CASSVRGAKETQYF. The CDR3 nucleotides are TGTGCCAGCAGTGTACGGGGGGCCAAAGAGACCCAGTACTTC.

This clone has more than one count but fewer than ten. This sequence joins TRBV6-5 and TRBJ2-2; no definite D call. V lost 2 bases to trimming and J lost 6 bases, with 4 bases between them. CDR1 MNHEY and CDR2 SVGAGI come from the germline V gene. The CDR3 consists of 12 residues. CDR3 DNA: TGTGCCAGCAGTTACCCCCCCGGGGAGCTGTTTTTT. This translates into CASSYPPGELFF.

This CDR3 reads CATSRDRGQETQYF. The CDR3 nucleotides read TGTGCCACCAGCAGAGACCGAGGCCAAGAGACCCAGTACTTC. The chain combines TRBV15 with TRBJ2-5; D gene uncertain. With 0 bases removed from V and 1 base from J, the gap between germline ends came to 6 bases. From germline, CDR1 is LNHNV and CDR2 YYDKDF (reference sequence). This CDR3 region has 14 residues. The full variable domain, with the rest looked up from reference TRBV15 and TRBJ2-5, is DAMVIQNPRYQVTQFGKPVTLSCSQTLNHNVMYWYQQKSSQAPKLLFHYYDKDFNNEADTPDNFQSRRPNTSFCFLDIRSPGLGDTAMYLCATSRDRGQETQYFGPGTRLLVL.

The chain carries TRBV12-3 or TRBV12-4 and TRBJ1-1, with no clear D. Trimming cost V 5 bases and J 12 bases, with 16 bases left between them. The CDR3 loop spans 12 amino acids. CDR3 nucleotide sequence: TGTGCCAGCAGTGACATCAAAGGAGTGTCTTTCTTT. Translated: CASSDIKGVSFF.

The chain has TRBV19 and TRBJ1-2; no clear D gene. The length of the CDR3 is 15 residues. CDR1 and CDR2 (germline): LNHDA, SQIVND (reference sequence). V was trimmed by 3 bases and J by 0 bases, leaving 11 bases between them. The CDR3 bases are TGTGCCAGTAGTATCACAGAAATTACTAACTATGGCTACACCTTC. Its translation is CASSITEITNYGYTF.

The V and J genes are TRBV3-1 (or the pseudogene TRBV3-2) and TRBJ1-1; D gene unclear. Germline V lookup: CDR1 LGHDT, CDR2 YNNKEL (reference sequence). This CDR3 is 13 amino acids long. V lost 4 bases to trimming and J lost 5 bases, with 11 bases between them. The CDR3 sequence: CASSRGGSTEAFF. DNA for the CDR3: TGTGCCAGCAGCCGTGGCGGGTCGACTGAAGCTTTCTTT.

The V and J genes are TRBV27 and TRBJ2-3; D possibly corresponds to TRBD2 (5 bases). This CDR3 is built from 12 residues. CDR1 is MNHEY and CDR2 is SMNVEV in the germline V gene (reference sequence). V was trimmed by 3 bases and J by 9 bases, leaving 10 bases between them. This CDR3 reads CASSFPSGTQYF. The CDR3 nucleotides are TGTGCCAGCAGTTTTCCTTCGGGGACGCAGTATTTT.

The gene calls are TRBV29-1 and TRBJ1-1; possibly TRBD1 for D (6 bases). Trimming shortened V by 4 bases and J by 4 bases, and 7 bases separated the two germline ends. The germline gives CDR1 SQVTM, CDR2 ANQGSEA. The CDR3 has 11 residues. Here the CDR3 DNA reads TGCAGCGTTGCAGGGGTCACTGAAGCTTTCTTT. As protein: CSVAGVTEAFF.

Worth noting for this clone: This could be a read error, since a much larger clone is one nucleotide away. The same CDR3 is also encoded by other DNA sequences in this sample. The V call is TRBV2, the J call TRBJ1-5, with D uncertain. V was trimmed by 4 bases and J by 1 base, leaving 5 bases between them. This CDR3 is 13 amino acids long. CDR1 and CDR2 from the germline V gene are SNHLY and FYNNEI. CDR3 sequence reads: CASSGDSNQPQHF. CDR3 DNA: TGTGCCAGCAGTGGAGACAGCAATCAGCCCCAGCATTTT.

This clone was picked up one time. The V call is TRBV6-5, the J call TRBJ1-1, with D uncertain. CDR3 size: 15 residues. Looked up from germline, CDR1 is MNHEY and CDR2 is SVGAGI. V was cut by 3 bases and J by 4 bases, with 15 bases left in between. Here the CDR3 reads CASSYLGPYGTEAFF. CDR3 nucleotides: TGTGCCAGCAGTTATCTCGGGCCTTATGGCACTGAAGCTTTCTTT.

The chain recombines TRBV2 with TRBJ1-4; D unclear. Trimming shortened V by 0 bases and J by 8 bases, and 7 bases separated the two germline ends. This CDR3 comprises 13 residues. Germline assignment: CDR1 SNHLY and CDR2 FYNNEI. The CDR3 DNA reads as TGTGCCAGCAGTGAAGCGCTGTCGGAAAAACTGTTTTTT. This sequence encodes CASSEALSEKLFF.

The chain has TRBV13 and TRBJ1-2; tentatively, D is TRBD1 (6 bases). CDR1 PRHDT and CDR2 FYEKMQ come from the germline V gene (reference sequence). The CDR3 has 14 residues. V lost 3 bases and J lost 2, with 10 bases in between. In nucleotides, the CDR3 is TGTGCCAGCAGCTTTTGGACAGTAAACTATGGCTACACCTTC. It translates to CASSFWTVNYGYTF.

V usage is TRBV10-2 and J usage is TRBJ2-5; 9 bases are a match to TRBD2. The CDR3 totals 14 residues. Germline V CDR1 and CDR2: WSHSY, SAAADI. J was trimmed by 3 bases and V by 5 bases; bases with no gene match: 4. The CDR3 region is CASSLAGAEETQYF. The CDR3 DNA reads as TGCGCCAGCAGTTTAGCGGGGGCAGAAGAGACCCAGTACTTC.

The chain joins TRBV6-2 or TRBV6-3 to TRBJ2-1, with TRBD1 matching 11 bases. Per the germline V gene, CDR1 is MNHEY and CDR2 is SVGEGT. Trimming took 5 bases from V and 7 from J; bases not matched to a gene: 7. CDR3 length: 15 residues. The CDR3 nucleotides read TGTGCCAGCAGTAATCCGGGACAGGGGGTAAATGAGCAGTTCTTC. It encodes CASSNPGQGVNEQFF.